Shown below are 23 T cell receptor beta chains from a single sample sequenced in a study of post-analysis software for immune sequencing data. Overall study results and limits: Compared with controls, patients had more of 4 to 6 TRBV segments, including TRBV5-6, TRBV5-1 and TRBV20-1.

These receptors' antigens are unknown. Unique molecular identifiers were built into the TCR beta cDNA libraries. TCRdb re-derived calls from the PCR reads in MiXCR, one entry per CDR3 protein. The table shows 550,000 to 700,000 distinct CDR3 sequences, with 44% occurring only once. Input material: blood. The receptors originated from a girl aged 10 to 17 with multiple sclerosis.

The J gene is TRBJ2-1, the V gene TRBV5-1, with TRBD1 matching 7 bases. The V segment lost 4 bases and the J segment 8 bases; nucleotides outside the gene matches: 6. Germline values: CDR1 SGHRS, CDR2 YFSETQ. The CDR3 extends over 13 amino acids. DNA of the CDR3: TGCGCCAGCAGCCCCGACAGGGCCCATGAGCAGTTCTTC. This sequence encodes CASSPDRAHEQFF. The whole variable domain, filled in from reference TRBV5-1 and TRBJ2-1, reads KAGVTQTPRYLIKTRGQQVTLSCSPISGHRSVSWYQQTPGQGLQFLFEYFSETQRNKGNFPGRFSGRQFSNSRSEMNVSTLELGDSALYLCASSPDRAHEQFFGPGTRLTVL.

A few counts support this clonotype. One end of the junction fails to match germline, which may point to a read error. The genes are TRBV5-1 and TRBJ2-5; possible D gene TRBD2, 6 bases. CDR1 is SGHRS and CDR2 is YFSETQ in the germline V gene. The CDR3 runs to 13 residues. In nucleotides, the CDR3 is TGCGCCAGCAGCTGGGGGGAAGTAGAGCCCCAGTACTTC. This encodes CASSWGEVEPQYF.

This chain connects TRBV13 to TRBJ1-1; D possibly corresponds to TRBD1 (6 bases). Germline CDR1 PRHDT, CDR2 FYEKMQ (reference sequence). The CDR3 covers 15 residues. With 3 bases removed from V and 4 bases from J, the gap between germline ends came to 15 bases. CDR3 in DNA: TGTGCCAGCAGCTTGGGGGCAGGAAGGAGCACTGAAGCTTTCTTT. Its translation: CASSLGAGRSTEAFF.

The rearrangement uses TRBV6-6 and TRBJ2-6, with 9 positions matching TRBD1. Germline CDR1 reads MNHNY; CDR2 reads SVGAGI (reference sequence). V shed 8 bases, J shed 5 bases, and the junction held 1 base outside the gene matches. The length of the CDR3 is 13 residues. In DNA, the CDR3 is TGTGCCAGCGGGACAGGGTGGGCCAACGTCCTGACTTTC. Translated: CASGTGWANVLTF.

The table lists this clonotype with a few counts. The genes are TRBV29-1 and TRBJ2-5; 9 nucleotides agree with TRBD2. The assigned J gene may be wrong: the sequence end matches TRBJ2-7 better. The V gene's germline CDR1 is SQVTM and CDR2 ANQGSEA. This CDR3 region has 14 residues. CDR3 loop: CSVPRSGRFDEQYF. The CDR3 coding sequence is TGCAGCGTCCCGAGAAGCGGGAGGTTCGACGAGCAGTACTTC.

V is TRBV5-1 and J is TRBJ2-1; the D gene is possibly TRBD1 (7 bases). Trimming removed 5 bases at V and 8 bases at J, with 14 bases between. The CDR3 loop spans 13 amino acids. The germline V gene encodes CDR1 SGHRS and CDR2 YFSETQ. Here the CDR3 reads CASRRLGGDEQFF. The CDR3 DNA reads TGCGCCAGCAGACGACTAGGGGGCGATGAGCAGTTCTTC.

This clonotype was detected a few times. The gene calls are TRBV12-3 or TRBV12-4 and TRBJ1-2; 8 nucleotides agree with TRBD1. The CDR3 length is 13 residues. V dropped 6 bases and J dropped 5; count of bases not matched to a gene: 5. CDR3 in DNA: TGTGCCAGCAGCAAAGACAGGGGATATGGCTACACCTTC. Translating gives CASSKDRGYGYTF.

On this clonotype: A much larger clone lies a single base off, so this may be a read error. V is TRBV28 and J is TRBJ2-4; D unclear. The CDR3 totals 13 residues. Germline values: CDR1 MDHEN, CDR2 SYDVKM. The CDR3 DNA follows: TGTGCCTGCAGTCGGCTAGCCAAAAACATTCAGTACTTC. It translates to CACSRLAKNIQYF.

This clonotype has a handful of counts. The V and J genes are TRBV27 and TRBJ2-2; no definite D call. V was clipped by 7 bases and J by 7 bases, with 16 bases between them. In germline, CDR1 is MNHEY, CDR2 SMNVEV (reference sequence). The CDR3 is 14 amino acids. The CDR3 nucleotides are TGTGCCAGCATGCAGACTTGGTGGGGCGGGGAGCTGTTTTTT. Translated: CASMQTWWGGELFF.

J is TRBJ2-1 and V is TRBV12-3 or TRBV12-4; the D gene is possibly TRBD2 (6 bases). CDR3 length: 13 residues. The V gene lost 7 bases and the J gene lost 3 bases, with 10 bases spanning the gap. The CDR3 DNA follows: TGTGCCAGCACTGACGGGGGCTACAATGAGCAGTTCTTC. Translation: CASTDGGYNEQFF.

A note on this clonotype: An end of the junction does not agree with germline; a read error may underlie this. J is TRBJ1-1 and V is TRBV2; a possible D gene is TRBD1 (6 bases). Germline V lookup: CDR1 SNHLY, CDR2 FYNNEI. The CDR3 has 16 amino acids. CDR3 region: CASSYGSNRVGTGAFF. The CDR3 DNA follows: TGTGCCAGCAGTTACGGCTCGAACAGGGTTGGCACTGGAGCTTTCTTT.

This clonotype was seen only a few times. The chain recombines TRBV5-1 with TRBJ1-4, with a possible D match to TRBD1 (5 bases). Per the germline V gene, CDR1 is SGHRS and CDR2 is YFSETQ. V shed 4 bases and J shed 0 bases, with 13 bases lying between them. The CDR3 totals 16 residues. This CDR3 is CASSPGGGPTNEKLFF. For the CDR3, the DNA is TGCGCCAGCAGCCCGGGGGGAGGACCAACTAATGAAAAACTGTTTTTT.

In its sample, this clonotype was seen a few times. This rearrangement joins TRBV4-1 to TRBJ1-2; TRBD1 matches 8 bases. The CDR3 is 16 amino acids. V gave up 0 bases and J gave up 4 bases; unmatched junction bases: 7. From germline, CDR1 is MGHRA and CDR2 YSYEKL. This CDR3 is CASSQDGRQGTYGYTF. The CDR3 region has the DNA TGCGCCAGCAGCCAAGATGGCCGACAGGGGACCTATGGCTACACCTTC.

Only a few counts were recorded for this clonotype. The J gene is TRBJ1-2, the V gene TRBV25-1, with D tentatively TRBD1 (6 bases). Germline CDR1 is MGHDK and CDR2 is SYGVNS. Trimming cost V 3 bases and J 7 bases, with 21 bases left between them. This CDR3 spans 16 amino acids. CDR3 nucleotides: TGTGCCAGCAGTGATCACAGGGTGTCTTATGTTGGTGGCTACACCTTC. It translates to CASSDHRVSYVGGYTF.

The rearrangement uses TRBV10-3 and TRBJ1-2; 12 bases fit TRBD1. The germline V gene has CDR1 ENHRY and CDR2 SYGVKD. This CDR3 region has 18 residues. V lost 8 bases and J lost 0; bases outside the gene matches: 13. CDR3 residues: CAILPGQGAGSTNYGYTF. DNA of the CDR3: TGTGCCATCCTTCCGGGACAGGGGGCCGGATCAACTAACTATGGCTACACCTTC.

The chain couples TRBV7-2 to TRBJ2-7; TRBD2 agrees at 11 bases. CDR3 length: 16 residues. Germline V CDR1 and CDR2: SGHTA, FQGNSA. J was trimmed by 2 bases and V by 5 bases; bases with no gene match: 8. As DNA, the CDR3 is TGTGCCAGCAGCCCCCCTATAGCGGGAGGGCCCTACGAGCAGTACTTC. Its translation: CASSPPIAGGPYEQYF.

This clonotype was recorded a few times. V gene TRBV29-1 combines with J gene TRBJ2-5; TRBD2 is a possible D gene (6 bases). Trimming stripped 7 bases from V and 2 bases from J, with 11 bases between. The germline V gene encodes CDR1 SQVTM and CDR2 ANQGSEA. The CDR3 is 12 amino acids. The chain's CDR3 is CSAAGKQETQYF. CDR3 nucleotides: TGCAGCGCCGCGGGAAAACAAGAGACCCAGTACTTC.

The chain joins TRBV6-4 to TRBJ2-3; maybe TRBD2 (6 bases). Per germline, CDR1 MRHNA and CDR2 SNTAGT. The CDR3 length is 13 residues. The V gene lost 4 bases and the J gene lost 2 bases, with 7 bases spanning the gap. The CDR3 sequence is CASSASVTDTQYF. CDR3 coding DNA: TGTGCCAGCAGTGCTAGCGTCACAGATACGCAGTATTTT.

CDR3 nucleotides: TGTGCCAGCAGCGGGGGGGATTACGAGCAGTACTTC. This translates into CASSGGDYEQYF. V is TRBV5-5 and J is TRBJ2-7; TRBD2 aligns across 7 bases. Germline lookup yields CDR1 SGHKS and CDR2 YYEKEE (reference sequence). There are 12 residues in the CDR3. V was pared by 4 bases and J by 4 bases, with 2 bases of the junction left unmatched.

This sequence joins TRBV7-2 and TRBJ2-7; a possible D gene is TRBD1 (7 bases). Germline assignment: CDR1 SGHTA and CDR2 FQGNSA. V lost 6 bases, J lost 8 bases, and 17 bases lay in between. The CDR3 runs 13 residues. The DNA for the CDR3 is TGTGCCAGCAGTTCACGACAGGGAGGACAGCAGTACTTC. It codes for CASSSRQGGQQYF.

This clonotype was picked up many times. This chain uses TRBV5-5 with TRBJ1-2; D ambiguous. CDR1 is SGHKS and CDR2 is YYEKEE in the germline V gene (reference sequence). Trimming shortened V by 4 bases and J by 2 bases, and 9 bases separated the two germline ends. This CDR3 spans 13 amino acids. The CDR3 nucleotides are TGTGCCAGCAGCCGGACGTTCAACTATGGCTACACCTTC. Amino acids: CASSRTFNYGYTF.

The chain employs TRBV20-1 and TRBJ2-3, with D tentatively TRBD2 (5 bases). CDR3 size: 11 residues. CDR1 is DFQATT, CDR2 SNEGSKA, per germline (reference sequence). The CDR3 sequence: CGVGDRDTQYF. CDR3 bases: TGCGGGGTGGGAGACCGAGATACGCAGTATTTT.

The rearrangement joins TRBV12-3 or TRBV12-4 to TRBJ1-5; no clear D gene. The CDR3 is made up of 16 amino acids. V lost 2 bases, J lost 0 bases, and 11 bases lay in between. The CDR3 nucleotides are TGTGCCAGCAGTTTACGACCCCCGGGTAGCAATCAGCCCCAGCATTTT. Translating it yields CASSLRPPGSNQPQHF.